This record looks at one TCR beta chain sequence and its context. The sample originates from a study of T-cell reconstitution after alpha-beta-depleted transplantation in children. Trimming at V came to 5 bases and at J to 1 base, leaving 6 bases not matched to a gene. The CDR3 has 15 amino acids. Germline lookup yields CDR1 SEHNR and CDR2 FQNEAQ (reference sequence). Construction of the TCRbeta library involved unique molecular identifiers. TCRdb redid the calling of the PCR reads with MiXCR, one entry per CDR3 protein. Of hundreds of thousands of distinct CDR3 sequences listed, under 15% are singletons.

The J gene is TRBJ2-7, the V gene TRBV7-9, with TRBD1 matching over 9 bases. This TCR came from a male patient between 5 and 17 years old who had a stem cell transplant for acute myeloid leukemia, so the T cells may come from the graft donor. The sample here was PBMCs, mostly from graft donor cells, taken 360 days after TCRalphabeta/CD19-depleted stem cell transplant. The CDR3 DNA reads TGTGCCAGCAGCCCCGGACAGGGGCGTTCCTACGAGCAGTACTTC. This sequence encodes CASSPGQGRSYEQYF.